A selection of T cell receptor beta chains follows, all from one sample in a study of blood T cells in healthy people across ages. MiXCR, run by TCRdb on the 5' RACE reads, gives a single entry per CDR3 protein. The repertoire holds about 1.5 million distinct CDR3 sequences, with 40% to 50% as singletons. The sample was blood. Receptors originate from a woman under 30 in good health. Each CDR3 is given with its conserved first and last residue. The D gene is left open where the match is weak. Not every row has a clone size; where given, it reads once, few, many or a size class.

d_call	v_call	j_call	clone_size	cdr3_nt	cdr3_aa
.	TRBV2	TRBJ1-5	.	TGTGCCAACAGTTCACAGTATAGTAATCAGCCCCAGCATTTT	CANSSQYSNQPQHF
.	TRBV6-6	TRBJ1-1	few	TGTGCCAGCAGTTGGGGGGCTGTCAGCATGAACACTGAAGCTTTCTTT	CASSWGAVSMNTEAFF
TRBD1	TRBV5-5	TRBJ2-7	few	TGTGCCAGCAGCTCTGCCCGAGACAGGGGGCCCTACGAGCAGTACTTC	CASSSARDRGPYEQYF
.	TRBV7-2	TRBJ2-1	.	TGTGCCAGCAGTCCCACTAGTAACCCTGACAATGAGCAGTTCTTC	CASSPTSNPDNEQFF
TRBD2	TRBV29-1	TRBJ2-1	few	TGCAGCGTAGCCCTAGCGGGAGGTTACAATGAGCAGTTCTTC	CSVALAGGYNEQFF
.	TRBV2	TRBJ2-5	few	TGTGCCAGCAGTGAAATGAGCGGGTTCGAGACCCAGTACTTC	CASSEMSGFETQYF
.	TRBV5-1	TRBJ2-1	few	TGCGCCAGCAGCTTGGTCTTTTCGGGGGGCATCTCCAATGAGCAGTTCTTC	CASSLVFSGGISNEQFF
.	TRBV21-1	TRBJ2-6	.	TGTGCCAGCAGCAAAGGGCCTCCGGGACAGGGGGCCTCTGGGGCCAACGTCCTGACTTTC	CASSKGPPGQGASGANVLTF
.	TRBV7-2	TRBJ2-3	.	TGTGCCAGCAGCTTCTCCGGACAGCCGAGCACAGATACGCAGTATTTT	CASSFSGQPSTDTQYF
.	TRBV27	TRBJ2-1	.	TGTGCCAGCACCCTTGGAGGCTCAAATGAGCAGTTCTTC	CASTLGGSNEQFF
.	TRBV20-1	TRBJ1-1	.	TGCAGTGCAGAGACCAGGGGTCGGGGGACTGAAGCTTTCTTT	CSAETRGRGTEAFF
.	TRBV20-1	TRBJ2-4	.	TGCAGTGCAAAGGTTGGAAACATTCAGTACTTC	CSAKVGNIQYF
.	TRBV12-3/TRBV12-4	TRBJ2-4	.	TGTGCCAGCACCACTTTACGGGAGGCCAAAAACATTCAGTACTTC	CASTTLREAKNIQYF
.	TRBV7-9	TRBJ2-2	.	TGTGCCAGCAGGGAGCGGTATACTGCCGGGGAGCTGTTTTTT	CASRERYTAGELFF
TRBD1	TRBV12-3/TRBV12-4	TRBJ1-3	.	TGTGCCAGCAGTGGGACAGGGTACGGAAACACCATATATTTT	CASSGTGYGNTIYF
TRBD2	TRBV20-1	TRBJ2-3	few	TGCAGTGCTAGAGTCGAGGTGTTAGCGGGGACCACTAGCACAGATACGCAGTATTTT	CSARVEVLAGTTSTDTQYF
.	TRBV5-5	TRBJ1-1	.	TGTGCCAGCAGCCCGGACGGAGCCATGAACACTGAAGCTTTCTTT	CASSPDGAMNTEAFF
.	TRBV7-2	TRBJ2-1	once	TGTGCCAGCAGCTCGGGACGAGCGGTCTACAATGAGCAGTTCTTC	CASSSGRAVYNEQFF
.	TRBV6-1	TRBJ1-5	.	TGTGCCAGCAACCCTCGGGGGGGGAATCAGCCCCAGCATTTT	CASNPRGGNQPQHF
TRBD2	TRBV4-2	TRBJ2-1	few	TGTGCCAGCAGTGATAGAGCGGGAGGGTCCTACAATGAGCAGTTCTTC	CASSDRAGGSYNEQFF
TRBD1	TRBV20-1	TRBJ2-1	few	TGCAGTGCTATACTTCTGGGCAGGGGGCATGATGAGCAGTTCTTC	CSAILLGRGHDEQFF
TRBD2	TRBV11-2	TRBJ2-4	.	TGTGCCAGCAGCCATTCGGGACTAGCGGTGGAAATAGCCAAAAACATTCAGTACTTC	CASSHSGLAVEIAKNIQYF
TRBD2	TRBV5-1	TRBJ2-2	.	TGCGCCAGCAGCCGTGGGGGGACTAGCGGCCTGAACACCGGGGAGCTGTTTTTT	CASSRGGTSGLNTGELFF
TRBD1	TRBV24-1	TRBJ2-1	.	TGTGCCACCAGTGGGGCCGGGACAGGTAGCAATGAGCAGTTCTTC	CATSGAGTGSNEQFF
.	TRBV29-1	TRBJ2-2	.	TGCAGCGTTGATGTCCCGAACACCGGGGAGCTGTTTTTT	CSVDVPNTGELFF
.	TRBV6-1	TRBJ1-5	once	TGTGCCAGCAGGACGGGGGATCATCAGCCCCAGCATTTT	CASRTGDHQPQHF
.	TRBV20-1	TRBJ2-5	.	TGCAGTGCTAGAGATTATTTGGCAAATTTGCAAGAGACCCAGTACTTC	CSARDYLANLQETQYF
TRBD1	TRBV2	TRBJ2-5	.	TGTGCCAGCAGTGATCAGGGACAGCAACAAGAGACCCAGTACTTC	CASSDQGQQQETQYF
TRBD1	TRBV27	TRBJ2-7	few	TGTGCCAGCAGTTTATCCGGGACAGGGACATACGAGCAGTACTTC	CASSLSGTGTYEQYF
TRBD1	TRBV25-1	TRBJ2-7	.	TGTGCCAGCAGTGGGGTACCGGGACAGACCTACGAGCAGTACTTC	CASSGVPGQTYEQYF
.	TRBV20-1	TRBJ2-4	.	TGCAGTGCTGGGGGACACCTCCAAAACATTCAGTACTTC	CSAGGHLQNIQYF
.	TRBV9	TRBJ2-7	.	TGTGCCAGCAGCGTAGGGGGGACGAACGTCTACGAGCAGTACTTC	CASSVGGTNVYEQYF
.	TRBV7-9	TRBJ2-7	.	TGTGCCAGCAGCCCACCGGCGAGACCCTACGAGCAGTACTTC	CASSPPARPYEQYF
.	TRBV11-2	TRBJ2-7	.	TGTGCCAGCAGCTTCGCGGGGCCGACCTACGAGCAGTACTTC	CASSFAGPTYEQYF
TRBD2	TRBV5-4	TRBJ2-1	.	TGTGCCAGCAGCGATTTAGCGGGAGCCTACAATGAGCAGTTCTTC	CASSDLAGAYNEQFF
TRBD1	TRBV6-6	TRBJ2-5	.	TGTGCCAGCAGTTACGTGGGACAGGGGGACGGCAAGCAGTACTTC	CASSYVGQGDGKQYF
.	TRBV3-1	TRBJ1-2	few	TGTGCCAGCAGCCAAGAGGGCGAAGGCCTTGGCTACACCTTC	CASSQEGEGLGYTF
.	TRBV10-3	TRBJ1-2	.	TGTGCCATCAGTGATAAAGGGTTAGGGGGCTACACCTTC	CAISDKGLGGYTF
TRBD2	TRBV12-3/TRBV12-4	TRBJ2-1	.	TGTGCCAGCAGCTTACTAGCGGGACCCTGGAATGAGCAGTTCTTC	CASSLLAGPWNEQFF
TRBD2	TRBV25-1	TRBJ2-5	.	TGTGCCAGCAGTGCTGCGGGAGGGCCAGAGACCCAGTACTTC	CASSAAGGPETQYF
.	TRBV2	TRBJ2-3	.	TGTGCCAGCAGCGTGAACAGGGTTGGAGATACGCAGTATTTT	CASSVNRVGDTQYF
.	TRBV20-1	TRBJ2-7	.	TGCAGTGCTAGAGACGGGAGTACCTACAATGAGCAGTACTTC	CSARDGSTYNEQYF
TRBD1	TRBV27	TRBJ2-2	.	TGTGCCAGCAGTCAATGGACAGGAAGGACCGGGGAGCTGTTTTTT	CASSQWTGRTGELFF
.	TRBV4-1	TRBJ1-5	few	TGCGCCAGCAGCCAGTTGCCGACCCCGATTTCGGGCGATCAGCCCCAGCATTTT	CASSQLPTPISGDQPQHF
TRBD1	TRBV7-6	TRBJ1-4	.	TGTGCCAGCAGCGCCGATATGATCCGACCGGGACAGTCTAATGAAAAACTGTTTTTT	CASSADMIRPGQSNEKLFF
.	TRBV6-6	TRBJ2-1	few	TGTGCCAGCAACGATTTAGACGTCGGGAATGAGCAGTTCTTC	CASNDLDVGNEQFF
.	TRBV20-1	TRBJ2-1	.	TGCAGTGCTTCCCAAGGCAGTACCAATGAGCAGTTCTTC	CSASQGSTNEQFF
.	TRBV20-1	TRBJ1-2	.	TGCAGTGCTAGAGTCGCGGGGTTTATCGGTGGCTACACCTTC	CSARVAGFIGGYTF
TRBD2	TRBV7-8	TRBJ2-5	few	TGTGCCAGCAGTCCCACTAGCGGGACGATCCAAGAGACCCAGTACTTC	CASSPTSGTIQETQYF
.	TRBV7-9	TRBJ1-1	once	TGTGCCAGCAGGAAGGGAGTGGGACAGAACACTGAAGCTTTCTTT	CASRKGVGQNTEAFF
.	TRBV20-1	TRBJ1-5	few	TGCAGTGCTAGCAGGGACGATCAGCCCCAGCATTTT	CSASRDDQPQHF
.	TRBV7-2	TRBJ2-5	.	TGTGCCAGCAGCTTAGTTACCCCTAAGCAGTACTTC	CASSLVTPKQYF
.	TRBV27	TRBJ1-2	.	TGTGCCAGCAGTTTATCGACGTCCCGCCCTTATGGCTACACCTTC	CASSLSTSRPYGYTF